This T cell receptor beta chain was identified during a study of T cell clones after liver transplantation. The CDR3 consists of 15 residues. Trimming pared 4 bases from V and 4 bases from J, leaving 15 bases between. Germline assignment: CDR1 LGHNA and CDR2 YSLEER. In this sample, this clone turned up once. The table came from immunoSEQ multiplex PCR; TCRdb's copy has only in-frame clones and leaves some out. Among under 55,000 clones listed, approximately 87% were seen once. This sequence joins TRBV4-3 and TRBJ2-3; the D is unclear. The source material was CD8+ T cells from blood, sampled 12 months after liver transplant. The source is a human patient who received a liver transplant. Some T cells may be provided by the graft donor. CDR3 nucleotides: TGCGCCAGCAGCCCCAGTCCTTTAGGCGCAGATACGCAGTATTTT. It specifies CASSPSPLGADTQYF.